The clone carrying this T cell receptor beta chain was seen only a few times. Sequencing used immunoSEQ multiplex PCR; TCRdb keeps in-frame clones, though not all of them. Seen here are 60,000 to 70,000 clones, around two thirds observed once, and the top ten hold approximately 4.5%. This entry comes from a study of T cells in tumors after PD-1 blockade. The V end lost 6 bases, the J end lost 4 bases, and 16 bases lay between the germline ends. The CDR3 is made up of 14 amino acids. Germline CDR1 is SGHDT and CDR2 is YYEEEE. The rearrangement uses TRBV5-6 and TRBJ2-5; the D gene is possibly TRBD1 (5 bases). Source: PBMCs, taken after anti-PD-1 treatment. This clonotype was obtained from a human donor with basal cell carcinoma. The CDR3: CASIVGASIETQYF. The CDR3 DNA reads TGTGCCAGCATCGTTGGGGCGAGCATAGAGACCCAGTACTTC.